This T cell receptor (beta chain) originates from a study of human T cells and chemical hapten exposure. Time point given: patch test 1, 2 weeks after DPC sensitization. Indicated treatment: therapeutic diphenylcyclopropenone sensitization with weekly scalp DPC. Ahead of each patch test application, blood was drawn. Study results and caveats: TCRs at a frequency above 1 in 1000 stayed unchanged with DPC sensitization.

Germline V gene data show CDR1 as DFQATT and CDR2 as SNEGSKA (reference sequence). Trimming cost V 6 bases and J 0 bases, with 18 bases left between them. CDR3 length: 17 residues. The sample holds many counts of this clonotype. Its target is unknown. Source study methods: The median was roughly 100,000 TCRs per sample, ranging roughly 20,000 to 750,000. TCRdb independently ran MiXCR on the RACE reads; one entry per CDR3 protein. The V and J calls were not made by the authors but by TCRdb's processing. The data contain roughly 360,000 distinct CDR3 sequences, nearly 5% of them seen just once; the ten biggest clones take up roughly 2.4%.

The sequenced sample was whole blood, obtained in connection with sensitization to the hapten diphenylcyclopropenone (DPC). The rearrangement uses TRBV20-1 and TRBJ2-6, with D possibly being TRBD1 or TRBD2 (7 bases each). The receptor comes from a woman between 45 and 60 years old with alopecia areata. Some clones in this sample may be carry-over from other donors' samples. The chain's CDR3 is CSATRGGLGSGANVLTF. As DNA, the CDR3 is TGCAGTGCCACCAGGGGGGGGCTTGGCTCTGGGGCCAACGTCCTGACTTTC.